This T cell receptor beta chain originates from a study of T cell responses to AZD1222 COVID-19 vaccine. TCRdb's table, derived via immunoSEQ multiplex PCR, lists solely in-frame clones and lacks some. This sample has 25,000 to 30,000 clones, with 78% found just once. CDR1 SGHTA and CDR2 FQGNSA come from the germline V gene. This CDR3 has 15 residues. V was pared by 5 bases and J by 1 base, with 4 bases of the junction left unmatched. The chain uses TRBV7-2 and TRBJ1-4; 7 nucleotides line up with TRBD1. Here the sequenced sample was peripheral blood, taken on day 0 of AZD1222 vaccination. This clonotype originated in an adult in good health. The CDR3 DNA follows: TGTGCCAGCAGCCCCAGACAGGGAACTAATGAAAAACTGTTTTTT. Translated, it gives CASSPRQGTNEKLFF.